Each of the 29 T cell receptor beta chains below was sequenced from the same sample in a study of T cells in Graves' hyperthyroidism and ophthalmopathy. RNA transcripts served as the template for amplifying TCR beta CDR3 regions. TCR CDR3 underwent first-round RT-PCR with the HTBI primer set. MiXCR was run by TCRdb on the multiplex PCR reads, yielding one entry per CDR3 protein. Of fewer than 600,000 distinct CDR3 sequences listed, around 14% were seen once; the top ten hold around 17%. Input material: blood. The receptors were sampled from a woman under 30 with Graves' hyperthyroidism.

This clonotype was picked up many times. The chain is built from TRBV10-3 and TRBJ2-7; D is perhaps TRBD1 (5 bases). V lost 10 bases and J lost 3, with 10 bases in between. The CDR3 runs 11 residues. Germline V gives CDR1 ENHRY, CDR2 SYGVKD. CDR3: CATSTDYEQYF. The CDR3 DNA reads TGTGCCACCTCGACAGACTACGAGCAGTACTTC.

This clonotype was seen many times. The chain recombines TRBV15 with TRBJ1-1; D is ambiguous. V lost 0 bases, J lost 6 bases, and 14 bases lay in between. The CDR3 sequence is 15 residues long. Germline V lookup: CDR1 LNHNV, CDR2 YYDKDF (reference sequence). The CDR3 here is CATSRDSGLAPEAFF. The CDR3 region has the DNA TGTGCCACCAGCAGAGATTCGGGGTTGGCCCCTGAAGCTTTCTTT.

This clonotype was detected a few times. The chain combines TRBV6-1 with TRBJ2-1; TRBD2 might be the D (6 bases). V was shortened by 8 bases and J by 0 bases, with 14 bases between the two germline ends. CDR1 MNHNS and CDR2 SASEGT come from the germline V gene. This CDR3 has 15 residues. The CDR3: CASVSGRSSYNEQFF. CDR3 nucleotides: TGTGCCAGCGTTTCGGGGAGGAGCTCCTACAATGAGCAGTTCTTC.

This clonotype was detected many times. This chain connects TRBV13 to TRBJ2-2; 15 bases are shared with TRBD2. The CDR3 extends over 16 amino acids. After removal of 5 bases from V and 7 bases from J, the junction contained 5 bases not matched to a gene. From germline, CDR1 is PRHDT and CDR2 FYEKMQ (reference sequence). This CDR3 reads CASSQGLAGGDGELFF. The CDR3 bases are TGTGCCAGCAGCCAAGGACTAGCGGGAGGGGACGGGGAGCTGTTTTTT.

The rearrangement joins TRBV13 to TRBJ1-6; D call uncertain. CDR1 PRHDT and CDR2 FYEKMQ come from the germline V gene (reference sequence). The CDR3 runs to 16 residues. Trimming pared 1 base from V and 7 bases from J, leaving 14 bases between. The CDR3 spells CASSLEGSFHNSPLHF. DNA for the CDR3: TGTGCCAGCAGCTTAGAAGGCAGCTTCCACAATTCACCCCTCCACTTT.

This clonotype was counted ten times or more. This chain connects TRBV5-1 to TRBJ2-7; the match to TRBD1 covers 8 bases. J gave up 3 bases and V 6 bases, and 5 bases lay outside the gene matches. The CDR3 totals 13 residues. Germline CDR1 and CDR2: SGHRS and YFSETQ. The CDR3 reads CASTGTGLYEQYF. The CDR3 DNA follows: TGCGCCAGCACCGGGACAGGCCTCTACGAGCAGTACTTC.

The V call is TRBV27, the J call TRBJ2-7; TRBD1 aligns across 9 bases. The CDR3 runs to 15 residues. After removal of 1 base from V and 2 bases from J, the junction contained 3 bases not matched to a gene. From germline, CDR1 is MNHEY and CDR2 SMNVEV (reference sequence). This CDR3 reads CASSLYRGLTYEQYF. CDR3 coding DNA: TGTGCCAGCAGTTTATACAGGGGGCTTACCTACGAGCAGTACTTC.

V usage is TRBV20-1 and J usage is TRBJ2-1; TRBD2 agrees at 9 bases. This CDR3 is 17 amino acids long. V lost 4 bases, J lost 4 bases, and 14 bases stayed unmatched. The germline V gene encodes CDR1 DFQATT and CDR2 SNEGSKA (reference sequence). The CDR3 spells CSATGSGSGREYNEQFF. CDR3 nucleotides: TGCAGTGCTACAGGGTCGGGTAGCGGGAGAGAGTACAATGAGCAGTTCTTC.

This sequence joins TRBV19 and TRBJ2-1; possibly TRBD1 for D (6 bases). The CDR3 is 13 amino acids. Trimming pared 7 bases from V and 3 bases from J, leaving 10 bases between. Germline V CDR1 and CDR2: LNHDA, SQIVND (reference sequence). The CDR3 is CASMGHLYNEQFF. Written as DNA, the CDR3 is TGTGCCAGTATGGGACATCTCTACAATGAGCAGTTCTTC.

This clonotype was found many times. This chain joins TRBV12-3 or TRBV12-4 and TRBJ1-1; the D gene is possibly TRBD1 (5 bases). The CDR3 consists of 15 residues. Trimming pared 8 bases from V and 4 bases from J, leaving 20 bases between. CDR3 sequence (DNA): TGTGCCAGCGATGGGCGGGGGAGGAGTGGCACTGAAGCTTTCTTT. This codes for CASDGRGRSGTEAFF.

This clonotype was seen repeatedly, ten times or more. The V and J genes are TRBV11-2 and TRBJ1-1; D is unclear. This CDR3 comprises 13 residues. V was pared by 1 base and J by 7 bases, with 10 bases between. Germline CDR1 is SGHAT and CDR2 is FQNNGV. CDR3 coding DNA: TGTGCCAGCAGCTTAGTTAGGACCCTTGAAGCTTTCTTT. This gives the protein CASSLVRTLEAFF.

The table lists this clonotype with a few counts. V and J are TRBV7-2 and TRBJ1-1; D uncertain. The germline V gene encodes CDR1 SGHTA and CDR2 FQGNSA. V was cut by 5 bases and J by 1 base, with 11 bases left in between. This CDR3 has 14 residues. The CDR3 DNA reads TGTGCCAGCAGCCCGGAGTTAGGGAACACTGAAGCTTTCTTT. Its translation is CASSPELGNTEAFF. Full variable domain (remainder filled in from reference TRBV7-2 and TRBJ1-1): GAGVSQSPSNKVTEKGKDVELRCDPISGHTALYWYRQSLGQGLEFLIYFQGNSAPDKSGLPSDRFSAERTGGSVSTLTIQRTQQEDSAVYLCASSPELGNTEAFFGQGTRLTVV.

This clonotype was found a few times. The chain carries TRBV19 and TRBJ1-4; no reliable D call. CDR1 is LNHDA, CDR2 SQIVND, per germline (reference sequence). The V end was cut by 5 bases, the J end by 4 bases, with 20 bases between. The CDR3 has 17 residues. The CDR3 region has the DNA TGTGCCAGTAGTCGAGGACCCGTCCCGGGCCATAATGAAAAACTGTTTTTT. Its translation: CASSRGPVPGHNEKLFF. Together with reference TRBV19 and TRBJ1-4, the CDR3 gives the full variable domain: DGGITQSPKYLFRKEGQNVTLSCEQNLNHDAMYWYRQDPGQGLRLIYYSQIVNDFQKGDIAEGYSVSREKKESFPLTVTSAQKNPTAFYLCASSRGPVPGHNEKLFFGSGTQLSVL.

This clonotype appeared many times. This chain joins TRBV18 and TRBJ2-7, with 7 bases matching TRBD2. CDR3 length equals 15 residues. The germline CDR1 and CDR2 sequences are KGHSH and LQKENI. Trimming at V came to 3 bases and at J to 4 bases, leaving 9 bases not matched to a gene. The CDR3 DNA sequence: TGTGCCAGCTCACCTCTAGCGGAAACTTCATACGAGCAGTACTTC. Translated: CASSPLAETSYEQYF.

The CDR3 reads CASSNRETEAFF. CDR3 sequence (DNA): TGCGCCAGCAGCAACAGAGAGACTGAAGCTTTCTTT. The rearrangement joins TRBV5-1 to TRBJ1-1; D not resolved. CDR1 and CDR2 from the germline V gene are SGHRS and YFSETQ. The CDR3 extends over 12 amino acids. Trimming stripped 4 bases from V and 5 bases from J, with 9 bases between. Complete variable domain (other parts from reference TRBV5-1 and TRBJ1-1): KAGVTQTPRYLIKTRGQQVTLSCSPISGHRSVSWYQQTPGQGLQFLFEYFSETQRNKGNFPGRFSGRQFSNSRSEMNVSTLELGDSALYLCASSNRETEAFFGQGTRLTVV.

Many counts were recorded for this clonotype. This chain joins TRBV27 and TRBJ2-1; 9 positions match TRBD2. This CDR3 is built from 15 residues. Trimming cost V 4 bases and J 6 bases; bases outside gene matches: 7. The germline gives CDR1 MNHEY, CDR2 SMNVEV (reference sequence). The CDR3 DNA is TGTGCCAGCAGTTCCCTAGCGGGGATACCCAATGAGCAGTTCTTC. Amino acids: CASSSLAGIPNEQFF.

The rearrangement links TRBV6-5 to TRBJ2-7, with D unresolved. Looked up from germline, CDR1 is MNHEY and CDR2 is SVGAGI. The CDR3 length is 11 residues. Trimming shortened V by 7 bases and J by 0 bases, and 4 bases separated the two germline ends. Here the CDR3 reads CASTYSYEQYF. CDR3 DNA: TGTGCCAGCACCTACTCCTACGAGCAGTACTTC.

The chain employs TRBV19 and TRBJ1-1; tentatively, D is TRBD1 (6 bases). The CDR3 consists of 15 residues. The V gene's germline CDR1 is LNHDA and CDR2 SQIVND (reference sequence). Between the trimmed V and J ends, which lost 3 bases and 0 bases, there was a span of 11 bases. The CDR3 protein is CASSIRDILNTEAFF. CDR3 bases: TGTGCCAGTAGTATCAGGGACATATTGAACACTGAAGCTTTCTTT.

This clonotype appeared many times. CDR3 region: CATSKGRDTDTQYF. The CDR3 nucleotides read TGTGCCACCAGTAAGGGCAGGGACACAGATACGCAGTATTTT. The J gene is TRBJ2-3, the V gene TRBV24-1, with D possibly TRBD1 on 5 matching bases. The V gene's germline CDR1 is KGHDR and CDR2 SFDVKD. The CDR3 is 14 residues long. V lost 6 bases and J 2 bases, leaving 11 bases between the germline ends.

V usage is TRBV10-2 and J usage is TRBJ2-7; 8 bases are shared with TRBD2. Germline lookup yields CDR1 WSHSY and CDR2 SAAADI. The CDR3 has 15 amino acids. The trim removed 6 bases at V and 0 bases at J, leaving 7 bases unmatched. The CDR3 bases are TGCGCCAGCAGCCCAAGCGGGAGAGGCTCCTACGAGCAGTACGTC. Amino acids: CASSPSGRGSYEQYV.

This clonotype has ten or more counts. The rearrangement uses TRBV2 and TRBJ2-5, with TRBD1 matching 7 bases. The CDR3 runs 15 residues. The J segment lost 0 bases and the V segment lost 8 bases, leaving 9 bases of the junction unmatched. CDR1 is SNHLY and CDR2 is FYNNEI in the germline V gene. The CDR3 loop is CASGIRGSYQETQYF. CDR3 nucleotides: TGTGCCAGCGGAATCAGGGGGTCGTACCAAGAGACCCAGTACTTC.

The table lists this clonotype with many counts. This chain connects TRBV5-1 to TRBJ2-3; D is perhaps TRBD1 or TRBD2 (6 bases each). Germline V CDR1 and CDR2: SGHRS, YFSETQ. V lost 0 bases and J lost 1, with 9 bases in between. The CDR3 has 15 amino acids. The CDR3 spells CASSLVGGRTDTQYF. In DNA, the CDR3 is TGCGCCAGCAGCTTGGTTGGGGGGCGCACAGATACGCAGTATTTT.

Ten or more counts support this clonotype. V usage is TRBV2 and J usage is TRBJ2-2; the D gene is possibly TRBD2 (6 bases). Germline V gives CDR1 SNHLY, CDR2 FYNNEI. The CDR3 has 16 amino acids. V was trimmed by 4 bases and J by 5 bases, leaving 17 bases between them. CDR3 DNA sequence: TGTGCCAGCAGTGGACAATCGGGAGTAGGGACCGGGGAGCTGTTTTTT. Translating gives CASSGQSGVGTGELFF.

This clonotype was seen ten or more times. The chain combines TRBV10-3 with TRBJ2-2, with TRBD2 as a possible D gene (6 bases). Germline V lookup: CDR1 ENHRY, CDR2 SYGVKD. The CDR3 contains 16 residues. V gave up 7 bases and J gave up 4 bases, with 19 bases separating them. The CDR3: CAITDRGLKSTGELFF. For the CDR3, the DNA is TGTGCCATCACCGACCGGGGGTTAAAGAGCACCGGGGAGCTGTTTTTT.

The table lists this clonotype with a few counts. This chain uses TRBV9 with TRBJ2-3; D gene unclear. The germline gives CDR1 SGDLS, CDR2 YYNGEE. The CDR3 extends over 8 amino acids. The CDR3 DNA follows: TGTAGGACAGATACGCAGTATTTT. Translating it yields CRTDTQYF.

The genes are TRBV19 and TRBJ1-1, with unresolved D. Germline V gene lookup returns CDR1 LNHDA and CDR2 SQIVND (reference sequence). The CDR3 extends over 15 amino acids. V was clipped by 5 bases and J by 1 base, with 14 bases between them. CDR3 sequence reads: CASSPWTRKNTEAFF. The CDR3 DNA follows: TGTGCCAGTAGTCCGTGGACCCGAAAGAACACTGAAGCTTTCTTT.

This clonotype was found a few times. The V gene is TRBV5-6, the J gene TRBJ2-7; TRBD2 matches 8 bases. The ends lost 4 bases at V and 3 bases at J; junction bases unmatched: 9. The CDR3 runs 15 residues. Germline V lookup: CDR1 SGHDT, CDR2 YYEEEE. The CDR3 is CASSLTGTSHYEQYF. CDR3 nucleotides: TGTGCCAGCAGCCTAACCGGGACTAGTCACTACGAGCAGTACTTC.

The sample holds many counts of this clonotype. CDR3 DNA: TGCAGTGCCCACCTCGGGACAGGGGCTGGGGAGCAGTACTTC. Amino acid sequence: CSAHLGTGAGEQYF. J is TRBJ2-7 and V is TRBV20-1; the match to TRBD1 covers 10 bases. Germline V CDR1 and CDR2: DFQATT, SNEGSKA (reference sequence). The CDR3 contains 14 residues. V lost 6 bases, J lost 7 bases, and 12 bases stayed unmatched.

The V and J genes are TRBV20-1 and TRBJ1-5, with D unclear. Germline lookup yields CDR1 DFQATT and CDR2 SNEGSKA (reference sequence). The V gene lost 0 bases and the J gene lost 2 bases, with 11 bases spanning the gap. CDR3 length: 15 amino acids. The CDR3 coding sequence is TGCAGTGCTAGAGAGGTGAGGTGGGGCAATCAGCCCCAGCATTTT. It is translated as CSAREVRWGNQPQHF.